This TCR beta chain is drawn from a study of cytotoxic CD8 clonotypes in ibrutinib-treated CLL. Study context: Included were 11 to 12 relapsed/refractory and roughly 15 treatment-naive patients, of whom 17 were IGHV unmutated. Findings and limits, study-wide: The clonality rise at ibrutinib response reflected private clonotype expansion. Sampling time points were not equivalent between sustained-remission and progressing patients.

Germline V CDR1 and CDR2: SNHLY, FYNNEI. The CDR3 sequence is 11 residues long. Deletions cut 10 bases from V and 3 bases from J, with 9 bases between. PBMCs that had been cryopreserved were the source of roughly 2 micrograms of genomic DNA for TCR beta libraries. Here immunoSEQ multiplex PCR was the method, and the copy in TCRdb shows in-frame clones only, minus some. The sample lists over 100,000 clones, 70% to 90% occurring once. This clone came up a few times. The antigen is not known. The specimen comprised PBMCs, sampled after 24 months of ibrutinib treatment. The chain joins TRBV2 to TRBJ1-2, with no clear D. The receptor was isolated from a human donor with chronic lymphocytic leukemia. The CDR3 reads CATAQDYGYTF. The DNA for the CDR3 is TGTGCCACCGCACAAGACTATGGCTACACCTTC.